Listed here are 11 T cell receptor beta chains from one sample, sequenced in a study of human T cells and chemical hapten exposure. TCRdb re-called the RACE reads through MiXCR, storing one row per CDR3 protein. The repertoire holds under 200,000 distinct CDR3 sequences, with 25% to 35% as singletons. Time point reported: patch test 3, about 24 weeks after DPC sensitization. Specified treatment: therapeutic diphenylcyclopropenone sensitization with weekly scalp DPC. The specimen was whole blood, collected in connection with sensitization to the hapten diphenylcyclopropenone (DPC). The receptors shown here come from a woman between 18 and 29 years old with alopecia areata. Some clones in this sample may be carry-over from other donors' samples.

The chain employs TRBV7-9 and TRBJ2-7; D possibly matches TRBD1 or TRBD2 (5 bases each). The germline V gene has CDR1 SEHNR and CDR2 FQNEAQ (reference sequence). Trimming shortened V by 9 bases and J by 2 bases, and 14 bases separated the two germline ends. This CDR3 comprises 13 residues. Here the CDR3 DNA reads TGTGCCAGTTCCGGGGCATCGCCCTACGAGCAGTACTTC. This codes for CASSGASPYEQYF.

The gene calls are TRBV20-1 and TRBJ2-7; 13 nucleotides line up with TRBD2. With V trimmed by 5 bases and J by 2 bases, 6 bases remained unmatched. The CDR3 runs to 15 residues. Per germline, CDR1 DFQATT and CDR2 SNEGSKA (reference sequence). The CDR3 nucleotides are TGCAGTGCTCCCGCGGGACTAGCGGGAACCTACGAGCAGTACTTC. Amino acids: CSAPAGLAGTYEQYF.

The sample holds a few counts of this clonotype. The chain is built from TRBV7-2 and TRBJ1-6; 7 bases agree with TRBD1. The germline CDR1 and CDR2 sequences are SGHTA and FQGNSA. CDR3 length equals 18 residues. J was trimmed by 6 bases and V by 5 bases; bases with no gene match: 16. CDR3: CASSPPRGRGDINSPLHF. The CDR3 DNA sequence: TGTGCCAGCAGCCCCCCGCGGGGCAGGGGGGATATTAATTCACCCCTCCACTTT.

This clonotype appeared once. This sequence joins TRBV2 and TRBJ2-7; no firm D call. Germline V CDR1 and CDR2: SNHLY, FYNNEI. V shed 4 bases and J shed 3 bases, with 16 bases lying between them. This CDR3 is 15 amino acids long. Written as DNA, the CDR3 is TGTGCCAGCAGTGTAGCTCCAAGGAGAGGCTACGAGCAGTACTTC. Protein: CASSVAPRRGYEQYF.

This clonotype occurred a few times. V is TRBV9 and J is TRBJ2-5, with a weak D call TRBD1 (6 bases). The CDR3 is 16 amino acids. The germline gives CDR1 SGDLS, CDR2 YYNGEE. The V end was cut by 4 bases, the J end by 4 bases, with 20 bases between. The CDR3 loop reads CASSTQGQQVRETQYF. The CDR3 DNA sequence: TGTGCCAGCAGCACCCAGGGACAACAAGTTAGAGAGACCCAGTACTTC.

This clonotype came up a few times. The genes are TRBV7-6 and TRBJ2-3, with TRBD2 as a possible D gene (6 bases). Trimming removed 3 bases at V and 2 bases at J, with 15 bases between. This CDR3 comprises 16 residues. The germline V gene encodes CDR1 SGHVS and CDR2 FNYEAQ. The CDR3: CASSFGTPLFTDTQYF. DNA of the CDR3: TGTGCCAGCAGCTTTGGGACTCCCCTCTTCACAGATACGCAGTATTTT.

The chain is built from TRBV2 and TRBJ1-2, with 7 bases lining up with TRBD1. V was pared by 6 bases and J by 6 bases, with 10 bases of the junction left unmatched. Germline V CDR1 and CDR2: SNHLY, FYNNEI. This CDR3 is 14 amino acids long. As DNA, the CDR3 is TGTGCCAGCAGCCGCGAGAGGGGGACAGATGGCTACACCTTC. This sequence encodes CASSRERGTDGYTF.

A few counts support this clonotype. In DNA, the CDR3 is TGCAGTGCAAATCCCAACTATGGCTACACCTTC. It encodes CSANPNYGYTF. This rearrangement joins TRBV20-1 to TRBJ1-2; D remains ambiguous. V lost 6 bases, J lost 2 bases, and 7 bases lay in between. The CDR3 has 11 residues. The germline V gene encodes CDR1 DFQATT and CDR2 SNEGSKA (reference sequence).

A few counts support this clonotype. V is TRBV14 and J is TRBJ1-1; no firm D call. Trimming left V 3 bases short and J 2 bases short, with 13 bases between. Germline assignment: CDR1 SGHDN and CDR2 FVKESK. This CDR3 comprises 15 residues. The CDR3 DNA sequence: TGTGCCAGCAGCCAGTGGGCAGGACCTAACACTGAAGCTTTCTTT. Translation gives CASSQWAGPNTEAFF.

This clonotype has more than one count but fewer than ten. This chain links TRBV7-2 with TRBJ2-1, with D tentatively TRBD1 or TRBD2 (5 bases each). This CDR3 comprises 13 residues. V lost 5 bases and J 9 bases, leaving 14 bases between the germline ends. Germline assignment: CDR1 SGHTA and CDR2 FQGNSA. The CDR3 DNA reads TGTGCCAGCAGCCCAAGAAATGGGGGTGAGCAGTTCTTC. Amino acid sequence: CASSPRNGGEQFF.

The table lists this clonotype with a few counts. The chain joins TRBV4-3 to TRBJ1-4; D might be TRBD1 (5 bases). Germline-derived CDR1 and CDR2 are LGHNA and YSLEER. This CDR3 has 13 amino acids. With 1 base removed from V and 11 bases from J, the gap between germline ends came to 11 bases. In DNA, the CDR3 is TGCGCCAGCAGCCAAGGGGGGAGTGGGAAACTGTTTTTT. As protein: CASSQGGSGKLFF.